Included here is one TCR beta chain sequence, with context. Its specificity is unknown. These data belong to a study of Tregs in tolerant kidney transplant recipients. Looked up from germline, CDR1 is SGDLS and CDR2 is YYNGEE. V lost 0 bases to trimming and J lost 4 bases; unmatched junction nucleotides: 4. This CDR3 is built from 15 residues. Study-wide results and caveats: Nucleotide sequences could not be compared across some patients' samples due to primer changes.

Mixed chimerism was transient after nonmyeloablative marrow transplants from related graft donors. TCRdb's copy holds only in-frame clones and misses some; the assay was immunoSEQ multiplex PCR. This sample carries approximately 82,000 clones, 90% to 95% of them seen once, and the ten largest clones take roughly 1.7%. The material sequenced was CD4+ T cells from blood (PBMCs), taken 12 months after the transplant. The clonotype was recovered from a human patient who received a combined kidney and bone marrow transplant. Some of the T cells may derive from the graft donor. The rearrangement links TRBV9 to TRBJ2-1; 7 nucleotides line up with TRBD2. The CDR3 region is CASSVAGLVYNEQFF. DNA for the CDR3: TGTGCCAGCAGCGTAGCCGGACTAGTTTACAATGAGCAGTTCTTC.